This TCR beta chain appears in the sequencing data of a study of blood T cell repertoires in COVID-19. Study-level information: The study drew acute and convalescent COVID-19 samples from the United States, Italy and Spain. In each case, the material was cDNA or gDNA derived from T cells, B-cell-depleted T cells, or PBMCs.

The V end was cut by 5 bases, the J end by 7 bases, with 12 bases between. Germline values: CDR1 ENHRY, CDR2 SYGVKD. This CDR3 comprises 13 residues. In the original workflow: Reference gene primers were amplified, and this amplification served to estimate nucleated cell counts. Measured with immunoSEQ multiplex PCR; TCRdb has only the in-frame clones, and not every one. V, J and clone size derive from that table, while D and trimming were established from the DNA sequence. The table includes approximately 45,000 clones, around nine tenths detected once. The sequenced material came from peripheral blood. The chain employs TRBV10-3 and TRBJ1-5, with D uncertain. This sequence originates from a human donor in a cohort sampled during active COVID-19. The CDR3 DNA reads TGTGCCATCAGTCGGGCCTCGGGACAGCCCCAGCATTTT. Protein sequence: CAISRASGQPQHF.